This TCR beta chain derives from a study of blood T cell repertoires in COVID-19. TCRdb keeps only in-frame clones here, not all; method: immunoSEQ multiplex PCR. This table has 280,000 or so clones, roughly 90% appearing once. Trimming took 4 bases from V and 0 from J; bases not matched to a gene: 15. The germline V gene has CDR1 SGHRS and CDR2 YFSETQ. The CDR3 consists of 19 residues. The study drew participants aged about 18 to 89 years from roughly 25 US areas. Cohorts were based on clinical histories the participants reported. What was sequenced was PBMCs or T cells enriched from blood (not recorded which). The clonotype originates from a woman in her 50s who had been exposed to COVID-19. The chain recombines TRBV5-1 with TRBJ2-2, with TRBD2 matching over 7 bases. The CDR3 DNA reads TGCGCCAGCAGCCGCCTCAGAGATAGCGGGCTAGCGAACACCGGGGAGCTGTTTTTT. Amino acid sequence: CASSRLRDSGLANTGELFF. Full variable domain (outside the CDR3, taken from reference TRBV5-1 and TRBJ2-2): KAGVTQTPRYLIKTRGQQVTLSCSPISGHRSVSWYQQTPGQGLQFLFEYFSETQRNKGNFPGRFSGRQFSNSRSEMNVSTLELGDSALYLCASSRLRDSGLANTGELFFGEGSRLTVL.